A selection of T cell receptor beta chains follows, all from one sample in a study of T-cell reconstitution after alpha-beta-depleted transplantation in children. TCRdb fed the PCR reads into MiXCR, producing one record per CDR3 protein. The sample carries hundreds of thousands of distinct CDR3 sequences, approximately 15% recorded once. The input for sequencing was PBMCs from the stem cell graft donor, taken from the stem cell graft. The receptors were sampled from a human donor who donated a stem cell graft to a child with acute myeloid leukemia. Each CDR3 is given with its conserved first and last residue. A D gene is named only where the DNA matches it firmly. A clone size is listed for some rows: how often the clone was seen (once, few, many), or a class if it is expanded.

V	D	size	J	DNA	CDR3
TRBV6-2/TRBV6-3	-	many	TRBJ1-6	TGTGCCAGCCGGGGTTTGGCCAATTCACCCCTCCACTTT	CASRGLANSPLHF
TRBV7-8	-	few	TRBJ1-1	TGTGCCAGCAGCTTAGCAGGTTTGGGCTTCCCGGCTTTCTTT	CASSLAGLGFPAFF
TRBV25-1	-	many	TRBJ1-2	TGTGCCAGTAGAGGATCGGGACCATTCTATGGCTACACCTTC	CASRGSGPFYGYTF
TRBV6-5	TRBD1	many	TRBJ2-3	TGTGCCAGCAGGCAGACAGGGGGAACAGATACGCAGTATTTT	CASRQTGGTDTQYF
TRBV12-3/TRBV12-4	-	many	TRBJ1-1	TGCGCCAGCAGCTTCGGGGACACTGAAGCTTTCTTT	CASSFGDTEAFF
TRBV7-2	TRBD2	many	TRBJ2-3	TGTGCCAGCAGCTCCTGGGGGGCTAGCGGGGGGGCGGATACGCAGTATTTT	CASSSWGASGGADTQYF
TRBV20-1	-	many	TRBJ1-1	TGCAGTGCTAGGTTTCAGGTACTTGGCACTGAAGCTTTCTTT	CSARFQVLGTEAFF
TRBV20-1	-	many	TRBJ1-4	TGCAGTGCTACCAGGCGGGTTGGAGAAAAACTGTTTTTT	CSATRRVGEKLFF
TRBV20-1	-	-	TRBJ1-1	TGCAGTGTGTACAGACGGAACACTGAAGCTTTCTTT	CSVYRRNTEAFF
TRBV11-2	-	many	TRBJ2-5	TGTGCCAGCAGCCCAGGGCTAGCGCAGGGAGAGACCCAGTACTTC	CASSPGLAQGETQYF
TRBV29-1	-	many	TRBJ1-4	TGCAGCGTTGAAAGGGAGGGAAAACTGTTTTTT	CSVEREGKLFF
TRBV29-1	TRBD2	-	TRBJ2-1	TGCAGCGTTGAGCTAGCGGGGGGGCCGGATACCTACAATGAGCAGTTCTTC	CSVELAGGPDTYNEQFF
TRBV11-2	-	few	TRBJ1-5	TGTGCCAGCGGTCGGGGTCTGGGCCAGCCCCAGCATTTT	CASGRGLGQPQHF
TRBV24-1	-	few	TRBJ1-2	TGTGCCACCAGTGAAATGAACTATGGCTACACCTTC	CATSEMNYGYTF
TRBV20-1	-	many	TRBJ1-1	TGCAGTGTGCCCGTGAACACTGAAGCTTTCTTT	CSVPVNTEAFF
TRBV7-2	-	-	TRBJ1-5	TGTGCCAGCAGCCCCGGAAAGAATAGCAATCAGCCCCAGCATTTT	CASSPGKNSNQPQHF
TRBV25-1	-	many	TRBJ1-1	TGTGCCAGCAGTGAACTCGGGGGTACTGAAGCTTTCTTT	CASSELGGTEAFF
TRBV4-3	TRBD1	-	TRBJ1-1	TGCGCCAGCAGCCAAGATGAGACAGGGTCGAACACTGAAGCTTTCTTT	CASSQDETGSNTEAFF
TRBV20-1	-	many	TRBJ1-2	TGCAGTGCTAGTCGGGAGGGTAGGGGCTACACCTTC	CSASREGRGYTF
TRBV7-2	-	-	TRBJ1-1	TGTGCCAGCAGCCCAGGGACACCAGTCGAAGCTTTCTTT	CASSPGTPVEAFF
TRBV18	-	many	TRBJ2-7	TGTGCCAGCTCGGATCGGGGCGCCGAGCAGTACTTC	CASSDRGAEQYF
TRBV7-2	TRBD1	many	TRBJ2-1	TGTGCCAGCAGCTTAGGGGCCGGGACAGGGAACAATGAGCAGTTCTTC	CASSLGAGTGNNEQFF
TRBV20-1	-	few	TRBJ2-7	TGCTGTGCTAGATTACCCACCTCCAGGGTGGATCACGAGCAGTACTTC	CCARLPTSRVDHEQYF
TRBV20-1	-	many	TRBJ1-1	TGCAGTACTAGGGGGGGCAGGGACGCTGAAGCTTTCTTT	CSTRGGRDAEAFF
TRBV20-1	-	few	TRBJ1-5	TGCAGTGCTAGAGCACAGCCTAAGGGCAATCAGCCCCAGCATTTT	CSARAQPKGNQPQHF
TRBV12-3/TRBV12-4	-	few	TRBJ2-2	TGTGCCAGCCTCGACGGGGGAAACACCGGGGAGCTGTTTTTT	CASLDGGNTGELFF
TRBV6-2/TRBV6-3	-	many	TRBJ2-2	TGTGCCAGCAGTTACTCGAACACCGGGGAGCTGTTTTTT	CASSYSNTGELFF
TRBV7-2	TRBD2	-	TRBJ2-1	TGTGCCAGCAGCTTAGTCGTAGCGGGGGGGGGAAATGAGCAGTTCTTC	CASSLVVAGGGNEQFF
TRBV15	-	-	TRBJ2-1	TGTGCCACCAGCCCGCTCCTGGGTGAGCAGTTCTTC	CATSPLLGEQFF
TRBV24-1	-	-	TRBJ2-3	TGTGCCACCAGTGATCGACAGATTTTCACAGATACGCAGTATTTT	CATSDRQIFTDTQYF
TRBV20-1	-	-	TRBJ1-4	TGCAGTGCTAGAATTCTGGGCCGGCTCCTCAATGAAAAACTGTTTTTT	CSARILGRLLNEKLFF
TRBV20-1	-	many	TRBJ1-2	TGCAGTGCTAGACAGGGGTATGACTATGGCTACACCTTC	CSARQGYDYGYTF
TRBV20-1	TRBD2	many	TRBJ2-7	TGCAGTGCTAGAGCTACGCGGGGGGGGGCCTACGAGCAGTACTTC	CSARATRGGAYEQYF
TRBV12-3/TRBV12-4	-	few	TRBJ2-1	TGTGCCAGCACCGGGACTGCTAGGAGAAATGAGCAGTTCTTC	CASTGTARRNEQFF
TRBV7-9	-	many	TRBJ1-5	TGTGCCAGCAGCTTAGGGTTGACAGAGGGTCAGCCCCAGCATTTT	CASSLGLTEGQPQHF
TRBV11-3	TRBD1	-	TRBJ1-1	TGTGCCAGCAGCCCGGGAGGGGGCTCAATTGAAGCTTTCTTT	CASSPGGGSIEAFF
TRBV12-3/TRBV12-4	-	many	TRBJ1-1	TGTGCCAGCAGTTTATCACGCGGGGACACTGAAGCTTTCTTT	CASSLSRGDTEAFF
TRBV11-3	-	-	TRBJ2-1	TGTGCCAGCAGCTTAGAATGGGACAATGAGCAGTTCTTC	CASSLEWDNEQFF
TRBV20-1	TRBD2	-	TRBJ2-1	TGCAGTGCTAAGATTAGCGGGGGGAATCTGGTTGAGCAGTTCTTC	CSAKISGGNLVEQFF
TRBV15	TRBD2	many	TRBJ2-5	TGTGCCACCAGCAGAGAGGCTAGCGGGGGAGAGACCCAGTACTTC	CATSREASGGETQYF
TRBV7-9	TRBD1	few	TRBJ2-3	TGTGCCAGCAGCTTGGGAGACAGGGTGGATACGCAGTATTTT	CASSLGDRVDTQYF
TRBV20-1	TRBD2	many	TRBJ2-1	TGCAGTGCTAGATCCGGGACTAGCGGGGGGAGTGAGCAGTTCTTC	CSARSGTSGGSEQFF
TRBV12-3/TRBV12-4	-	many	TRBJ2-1	TGTGCCAGCAGTCCTACTAGCAGCAATGAGCAGTTCTTC	CASSPTSSNEQFF
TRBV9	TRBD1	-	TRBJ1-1	TGTGCCAGCAGCTCACAGGGGGGCTCTGAAGCTTTCTTT	CASSSQGGSEAFF
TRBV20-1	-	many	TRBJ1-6	TGCAGTGCTGCACCTATCGGCTCCTATAATTCACCCCTCCACTTT	CSAAPIGSYNSPLHF
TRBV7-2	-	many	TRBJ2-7	TGTGCCAGCAGCTTAGAGAGGACCTACGAGCAGTACTTC	CASSLERTYEQYF
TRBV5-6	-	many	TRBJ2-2	TGTGCCAGCAGCTACGCCCGGACAAAGGAGCTGTTTTTT	CASSYARTKELFF
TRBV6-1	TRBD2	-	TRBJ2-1	TGTGCCAGTGACCCCGGACTAGCGGGGGGTATCGGGCAGTTCTTC	CASDPGLAGGIGQFF
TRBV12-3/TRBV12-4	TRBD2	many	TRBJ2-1	TGTGCCAGCAGTGGACTAGCGGGGGTTAATGAGCAGTTCTTC	CASSGLAGVNEQFF
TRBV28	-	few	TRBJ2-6	TGTGCCAGCAGTCCAGAGCGCTCTGGGGCCAACGTCCTGACTTTC	CASSPERSGANVLTF